Described below is a single T cell receptor beta chain sequence and its context. The junction had 5 bases not matched to a gene; V was cut back by 4 bases and J by 1 base. The CDR3 consists of 15 residues. Per the germline V gene, CDR1 is LGHNT and CDR2 is FRNRAP. Using immunoSEQ multiplex PCR, the repertoire was profiled, and TCRdb retains in-frame clones only, with some absent. The sample holds about 2.1 million clones, about 94% seen once. Naive CD8 populations comprised CD45RO-negative cells positively selected for CCR7, excluding terminally differentiated effector memory CD45RA+ cells. This sample is part of a study of shared clonotypes between healthy human individuals. At the level of the study: Every donor yielded three CD4 naive, three CD4 memory, two CD8 naive and one CD8 memory plate.

The source material was naive CD8+ T cells from PBMCs. The origin of this receptor is a young man in good health. Some clones in this sample may be carry-over from other donors' samples. The chain uses TRBV12-5 and TRBJ1-1; 8 nucleotides match TRBD1. In DNA, the CDR3 is TGTGCTAGTGGTTCCCCCGGACAGGGGAACACTGAAGCTTTCTTT. It encodes CASGSPGQGNTEAFF.